This section outlines one T cell receptor (beta chain) sequence together with its context. The data belong to a study of blood T cell repertoires in COVID-19. Study at large: Researchers got acute and convalescent COVID-19 samples from the United States, Italy and Spain. Nucleic acid was either cDNA or gDNA, and it came from T cells, B-cell-depleted T cells, or PBMCs.

Assay: immunoSEQ multiplex PCR; the TCRdb copy retains only in-frame clones and omits some. This sample carries about 250,000 clones, 88% of them seen once, and the ten largest clones take over 1.2%. This CDR3 is 15 amino acids long. Germline V gene data show CDR1 as SGHVS and CDR2 as FQNEAQ. V lost 0 bases, J lost 1 base, and 9 bases lay in between. The genes are TRBV7-8 and TRBJ1-1, with a tentative D call TRBD1 (5 bases). This TCR came from a man at least 80 years old with acute or convalescent COVID-19. The specimen was peripheral blood. CDR3 sequence: CASSLATGGNTEAFF. The CDR3 nucleotides are TGTGCCAGCAGCTTAGCGACGGGGGGGAACACTGAAGCTTTCTTT.